Listed below are T cell receptor beta chains from one sample, sequenced in a study of Ad26.COV2.S vaccination and SARS-CoV-2 variants. Produced via immunoSEQ multiplex PCR; TCRdb's table is partial and in-frame only. Among a few hundred thousand clones listed, about nine tenths were seen once. The material sequenced was peripheral blood, taken in a trial of Ad26.COV2.S vaccine versus placebo. These receptor sequences come from a person between 18 and 65 years old who received the Ad26.COV2.S COVID-19 vaccine or a placebo. The CDR3 runs from the conserved cysteine through the conserved F or W. The order of the fields is J gene, D gene, clone size, V gene, CDR3 DNA, CDR3 protein. The D gene is left open where the match is weak. Clone sizes are given selectively: once, few, many, or a class where the clone is expanded.

TRBJ1-1 TRBD1 NA TRBV4-3 TGCGCCAGCAGCCATATACAGGGGATGAACACTGAAGCTTTCTTT CASSHIQGMNTEAFF
TRBJ1-5 NA NA TRBV18 TGTGCCAGCTCCAAACCTCAGCCCCAGCATTTT CASSKPQPQHF
TRBJ2-1 TRBD2 NA TRBV11-3 TGTGCCAGCAGCCTCCAGCGGGGAGCCTACAATGAGCAGTTCTTC CASSLQRGAYNEQFF
TRBJ2-7 NA once TRBV27 TGTGCCAGCAGTTCACAGGGACCCTACGAGCAGTACTTC CASSSQGPYEQYF
TRBJ2-3 NA NA TRBV6-4 TGTGCCAGCAGTGACGGTTGGGGAGATACGCAGTATTTT CASSDGWGDTQYF
TRBJ2-2 TRBD1 NA TRBV11-3 TGTGCCAGCAGCCCAGGACAGGGCTCCGGGGAGCTGTTTTTT CASSPGQGSGELFF
TRBJ2-5 TRBD1 once TRBV5-1 TGCGCCAGCAGCCCCGGGACAGGACAAGAGACCCAGTACTTC CASSPGTGQETQYF
TRBJ2-1 TRBD2 NA TRBV6-5 TGTGCCACATCGCGGGAGGGCCGGGACAATGAGCAGTTCTTC CATSREGRDNEQFF
TRBJ2-1 NA NA TRBV19 TGTGCCAGTAGTATCGTGTTTTGGGTGAGCTCCTACAATGAGCAGTTCTTC CASSIVFWVSSYNEQFF
TRBJ1-2 NA once TRBV14 TGTGCCAGCAGCCCCCGGACAGTCGGTGGCTACACCTTC CASSPRTVGGYTF
TRBJ2-1 NA NA TRBV9 TGTGCCAGCAGTCACGAGGGGTGGGAGAGCGATGAGCAGTTCTTC CASSHEGWESDEQFF
TRBJ2-7 NA NA TRBV7-2 TGTGCCAGCAGCTTCGCTCGGTCGCGCGTCGGAAACTCCTACGAGCAGTACTTC CASSFARSRVGNSYEQYF
TRBJ1-4 NA NA TRBV29-1 TGCAGCGTCGCACCTCTTGGGGGTGGTGAAAAACTGTTTTTT CSVAPLGGGEKLFF
TRBJ2-7 NA many TRBV2 TGTGCCAGCAGAGCGGCGTCCGAGCAGTACTTC CASRAASEQYF
TRBJ2-3 TRBD2 NA TRBV6-5 TGTGCCAGCAGGGAGCGGGAGGGAGGAGATACGCAGTATTTT CASREREGGDTQYF
TRBJ1-6 NA NA TRBV27 TGTGCCAGCAAATCGGTTAATTCACCCCTCCACTTT CASKSVNSPLHF
TRBJ1-2 TRBD1 NA TRBV6-5 TGTGCCAGCAGACGCGGACAGGGGGCTAACTATGGCTACACCTTC CASRRGQGANYGYTF
TRBJ1-5 NA NA TRBV18 TGTGCCAGCTCACCACCCCAGGAACTAGGGCAGCCCCAGCATTTT CASSPPQELGQPQHF
TRBJ2-1 NA NA TRBV5-1 TGCGCCAGCAGCTTGGCTAGCTTTTACAATGAGCAGTTCTTC CASSLASFYNEQFF
TRBJ2-7 NA few TRBV19 TGTGCCAGTAGTATAAGGTTGCGGGACTACGAGCAGTACTTC CASSIRLRDYEQYF
TRBJ2-7 NA NA TRBV13 TGTGCCAGCAGCTTAGACCGGGGGTCCTCCTACGAGCAGTACTTC CASSLDRGSSYEQYF
TRBJ1-2 NA once TRBV28 TGTGCCAGCGAGTCGGAGGGGGGCGGCTACACCTTC CASESEGGGYTF
TRBJ1-2 NA once TRBV2 TGTGCCAGCAGAGAGGACGGCCTATATGGCTACACCTTC CASREDGLYGYTF
TRBJ2-7 TRBD2 NA TRBV7-2 TGTGCCAGCAGCTTAGGCGGGACTAGCGGTCCCTACGAGCAGTACTTC CASSLGGTSGPYEQYF
TRBJ2-7 NA NA TRBV6-1 TGTGCCAGCAGTGAAGGACAGCTTAACTCCTACGAGCAGTACTTC CASSEGQLNSYEQYF
TRBJ2-3 NA once TRBV3-1/TRBV3-2 TGTGCCAGCAGCCAAGAGCCCCGAGTTAGCACAGATACGCAGTATTTT CASSQEPRVSTDTQYF
TRBJ2-7 NA NA TRBV6-1 TGTGCCAGCAGTGAATTGGTCTACGAGCAGTACTTC CASSELVYEQYF
TRBJ2-3 TRBD2 NA TRBV30 TGTGCCTGGAGTAGCGGGGCCTCCACAGATACGCAGTATTTT CAWSSGASTDTQYF
TRBJ1-4 NA once TRBV4-2 TGTGCCAGCAGCCCGGCGTTGGGCAGGGGTAATGAAAAACTGTTTTTT CASSPALGRGNEKLFF
TRBJ1-1 NA NA TRBV6-5 TGTGCCAGCAGTAACCTAAGGGCGGTCTTT CASSNLRAVF
TRBJ2-7 TRBD2 NA TRBV6-2/TRBV6-3 TGTGCCAGCAGTTACCTCCTAGGGACTAGCGGGAGGAGCTCCTACGAGCAGTACTTC CASSYLLGTSGRSSYEQYF
TRBJ2-2 NA NA TRBV15 TGTGCCACCAGCAGAAGGACAGCCCCGGACACCGGGGAGCTGTTTTTT CATSRRTAPDTGELFF
TRBJ2-7 NA NA TRBV5-1 TGCGCCAGCGCTTCTAGCTCCTACGAGCAGTACTTC CASASSSYEQYF
TRBJ2-7 NA NA TRBV5-1 TGCGCCAGCAGCTTGGAACCTCCCTACGAGCAGTACTTC CASSLEPPYEQYF
TRBJ2-7 NA NA TRBV2 TGTGCCAGCAGGGGAAGAGGGCAGTACTTC CASRGRGQYF
TRBJ2-7 TRBD2 NA TRBV2 TGTGCCAGCAGTGAAGCAACTAGCGGGAGCTACGAGCAGTACTTC CASSEATSGSYEQYF
TRBJ2-1 TRBD2 NA TRBV7-2 TGTGCCAGCAGCTTGATGGGACTAGCGGACTACAATGAGCAGTTCTTC CASSLMGLADYNEQFF
TRBJ1-5 TRBD1 few TRBV27 TGTGCCAGCAGTGCTGGGACAGGGGGTGTACAGCCCCAGCATTTT CASSAGTGGVQPQHF
TRBJ2-7 NA NA TRBV7-2 TGTGCCAGCAGCTCGGGACATACCGCCTACGAGCAGTACTTC CASSSGHTAYEQYF
TRBJ2-4 NA NA TRBV4-3 TGCGCCAGCAGCCAAGCGAGGGCAGACATTCAGTACTTC CASSQARADIQYF
TRBJ2-7 TRBD2 NA TRBV28 TGTGCCAGCTCCCTTAGCGGGGGGCGGCGCGAGCAGTACTTC CASSLSGGRREQYF
TRBJ2-1 TRBD2 NA TRBV2 TGTGCCAGCGGACTAGCGGGGAGGTACGATGAGCAGTTCTTC CASGLAGRYDEQFF
TRBJ1-4 NA NA TRBV6-5 TGTGCCAGCAGGCCGGGTGGGACTAATGAAAAACTGTTTTTT CASRPGGTNEKLFF
TRBJ2-5 TRBD1 NA TRBV24-1 TGTGCCACCAGTGAGGTGGGACAGGGGGGAAAAGAGACCCAGTACTTC CATSEVGQGGKETQYF
TRBJ1-4 NA NA TRBV11-1 TGTGCCAGCAGCCGCCGAGGAGCCCCCGAAAAACTGTTTTTT CASSRRGAPEKLFF
TRBJ1-6 NA NA TRBV6-4 TGTGCCAGCAGTGACAGGGGTCTAAGGCCCTCCTATAATTCACCCCTCCACTTT CASSDRGLRPSYNSPLHF
TRBJ1-1 NA NA TRBV29-1 TGCAGCGTTGATGCAGCCACGAACACTGAAGCTTTCTTT CSVDAATNTEAFF
TRBJ2-7 NA NA TRBV19 TGTGCCAGTAGTATTCGCGTTTGGGGCCACTACGAGCAGTACTTC CASSIRVWGHYEQYF
TRBJ2-7 NA NA TRBV30 TGTGCCTGGAAAGGACCCTACGAGCAGTACTTC CAWKGPYEQYF
TRBJ2-7 TRBD1 NA TRBV2 TGTGCCAGCAGTGAACGTCGGGACAGCCGTTACGAGCAGTACTTC CASSERRDSRYEQYF
TRBJ2-5 TRBD1 NA TRBV19 TGTGCCAGTAGTGGAGCCGGGACAGCCGAAGAGACCCAGTACTTC CASSGAGTAEETQYF
TRBJ1-1 NA NA TRBV2 TGTGCCACCAGGGAGGGGCTGAACACTGAAGCTTTCTTT CATREGLNTEAFF
TRBJ1-4 NA NA TRBV19 TGTGCCAGTACCGCCGCGCCGACGAAACTGTTTTTT CASTAAPTKLFF
TRBJ1-1 NA once TRBV9 TGTGCCAGCAGCGTAGCCCGGGGTGTGCCCCCAGGCACTGAAGCTTTCTTT CASSVARGVPPGTEAFF
TRBJ2-5 NA NA TRBV5-6 TGTGCCAGCACCTCGTTGGGGGTCGAGACCCAGTACTTC CASTSLGVETQYF
TRBJ2-5 TRBD2 NA TRBV5-6 TGTGCCAGCAGCTCGGGACTAGCAGGAGAGACCCAGTACTTC CASSSGLAGETQYF
TRBJ2-4 NA NA TRBV28 TGTGCCAGCAGTTTAAAGGGAATAGCCAAAAACATTCAGTACTTC CASSLKGIAKNIQYF
TRBJ1-1 NA NA TRBV11-2 TGTGCCATCCCCCGAGCTAGTACCCTAAAATTAAGCTGTTCTGAAGCTTTCTTT CAIPRASTLKLSCSEAFF
TRBJ2-3 TRBD2 NA TRBV7-2 TGTGCCAGCAGCACTAGCGGAGTGAGCACAGATACGCAGTATTTT CASSTSGVSTDTQYF